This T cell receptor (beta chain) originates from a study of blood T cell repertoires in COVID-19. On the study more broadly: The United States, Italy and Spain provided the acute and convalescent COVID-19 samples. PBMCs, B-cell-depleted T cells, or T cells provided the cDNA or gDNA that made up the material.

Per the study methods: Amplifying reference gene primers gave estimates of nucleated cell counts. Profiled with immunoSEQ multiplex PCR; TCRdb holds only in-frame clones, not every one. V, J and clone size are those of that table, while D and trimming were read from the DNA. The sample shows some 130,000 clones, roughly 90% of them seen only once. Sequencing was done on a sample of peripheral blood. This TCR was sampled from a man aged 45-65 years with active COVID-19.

The CDR3 sequence is CASSLALGMDTEAFF. The CDR3, as DNA: TGTGCCAGCAGCTTGGCTCTGGGCATGGACACTGAAGCTTTCTTT. The chain uses TRBV5-8 and TRBJ1-1; D not certain. Between the trimmed V and J ends, which lost 0 bases and 3 bases, there was a span of 12 bases. This CDR3 is built from 15 residues. Germline-derived CDR1 and CDR2 are SGHTS and YDEGEE.